The 17 T cell receptor beta chains given below trace back to one sample, sequenced in a study of cytomegalovirus exposure and HLA in healthy donors. The PCR contained 60 Vbeta and 13 Jbeta primers. Using immunoSEQ multiplex PCR, the repertoire was profiled, and TCRdb retains in-frame clones only, with some absent. This repertoire shows just over 95,000 clones, around four fifths found once; its top ten account for 4.1%. The material sequenced was PBMCs. The receptors stem from a woman aged 40 to 50 in good health and CMV-seropositive.

This sequence joins TRBV5-4 and TRBJ2-2; D possibly corresponds to TRBD2 (6 bases). Germline assignment: CDR1 SGHNT and CDR2 YYREEE (reference sequence). V was trimmed by 0 bases and J by 4 bases, leaving 13 bases between them. This CDR3 has 16 amino acids. The CDR3 loop is CASSLDGGVGTGELFF. CDR3 DNA: TGTGCCAGCAGCTTGGATGGAGGGGTTGGCACCGGGGAGCTGTTTTTT.

The chain is built from TRBV9 and TRBJ2-2; the match to TRBD2 covers 12 bases. The CDR3 is 16 amino acids. CDR1 is SGDLS and CDR2 is YYNGEE in the germline V gene. V shed 3 bases and J 5 bases; nucleotides not matched to a gene: 5. The CDR3 region is CASSGASGRATGELFF. The CDR3 DNA follows: TGTGCCAGCAGCGGGGCTAGCGGGAGGGCTACCGGGGAGCTGTTTTTT.

The rearrangement uses TRBV19 and TRBJ2-7; D possibly corresponds to TRBD1 (6 bases). Germline lookup yields CDR1 LNHDA and CDR2 SQIVND (reference sequence). The V end lost 5 bases, the J end lost 2 bases, and 16 bases lay between the germline ends. This CDR3 comprises 15 residues. CDR3 coding DNA: TGTGCCAGTAGTTCCCCGGGACAAGTTACCTACGAGCAGTACTTC. Encoded protein: CASSSPGQVTYEQYF.

The chain is built from TRBV2 and TRBJ1-2; D not resolved. This CDR3 has 12 residues. Germline V gives CDR1 SNHLY, CDR2 FYNNEI. The V and J ends lost 7 bases and 6 bases respectively, with 12 bases between them. CDR3 protein: CASNNPSNGYTF. The CDR3 nucleotides read TGTGCCAGCAATAACCCCAGTAATGGCTACACCTTC.

The chain is built from TRBV11-2 and TRBJ1-2, with D possibly being TRBD1 (6 bases). The CDR3 contains 14 residues. Trimming took off 5 bases at V and 3 bases at J, with 13 bases between the two ends. CDR1 and CDR2 from the germline V gene are SGHAT and FQNNGV. This CDR3 reads CASSPGQLDYGYTF. CDR3 DNA: TGTGCCAGCAGCCCCGGACAGTTGGACTATGGCTACACCTTC.

V is TRBV5-1 and J is TRBJ2-3; 10 nucleotides line up with TRBD2. The CDR3 spans 19 residues. V shed 4 bases and J 4 bases; nucleotides not matched to a gene: 18. Germline V gene data show CDR1 as SGHRS and CDR2 as YFSETQ. Here the CDR3 reads CASSQGWWTLAGEPDTQYF. CDR3 coding DNA: TGCGCCAGCAGCCAGGGGTGGTGGACGCTAGCGGGAGAACCAGATACGCAGTATTTT. The whole variable domain, remainder taken from reference TRBV5-1 and TRBJ2-3, is KAGVTQTPRYLIKTRGQQVTLSCSPISGHRSVSWYQQTPGQGLQFLFEYFSETQRNKGNFPGRFSGRQFSNSRSEMNVSTLELGDSALYLCASSQGWWTLAGEPDTQYFGPGTRLTVL.

About this clone: A junction boundary mismatches the germline segment, possibly from a read error. The chain employs TRBV28 and TRBJ2-5; TRBD2 agrees at 11 bases. The V gene's germline CDR1 is MDHEN and CDR2 SYDVKM. The CDR3 sequence is 17 residues long. The CDR3 loop is CASSPLGWDTTSGRANF. CDR3 sequence (DNA): TGTGCCAGCAGTCCCCTAGGTTGGGACACAACTAGCGGGAGAGCCAACTTC.

V and J are TRBV4-1 and TRBJ2-1; TRBD2 matches 9 bases. There are 16 residues in the CDR3. The germline CDR1 and CDR2 sequences are MGHRA and YSYEKL. Trimming took 0 bases from V and 5 from J; bases not matched to a gene: 5. The CDR3 region has the DNA TGCGCCAGCAGCCAAGAAAGCGGGGGGATAAACAATGAGCAGTTCTTC. Protein: CASSQESGGINNEQFF.

CDR3 bases: TGTGCCGGCGCTAGCGGGAGGGCCTCAGATACGCAGTATTTT. This encodes CAGASGRASDTQYF. The chain has TRBV2 and TRBJ2-3; 12 bases agree with TRBD2. CDR3 size: 14 residues. J gave up 4 bases and V 11 bases, and 7 bases lay outside the gene matches. The germline CDR1 and CDR2 sequences are SNHLY and FYNNEI.

This rearrangement joins TRBV14 to TRBJ1-1; no clear D. Germline loops: CDR1 SGHDN, CDR2 FVKESK. Between the trimmed V and J ends, which lost 0 bases and 3 bases, there was a span of 11 bases. This CDR3 spans 15 amino acids. The CDR3 loop reads CASSQEADKYTEAFF. The CDR3 DNA reads TGTGCCAGCAGCCAAGAAGCCGACAAATACACTGAAGCTTTCTTT. The full variable domain, completed using reference TRBV14 and TRBJ1-1, is EAGVTQFPSHSVIEKGQTVTLRCDPISGHDNLYWYRRVMGKEIKFLLHFVKESKQDESGMPNNRFLAERTGGTYSTLKVQPAELEDSGVYFCASSQEADKYTEAFFGQGTRLTVV.

The CDR3, as DNA: TGCGCCAGCAGCCAAGACGGGGGGACAGGGACCTACAATGAGCAGTTCTTC. Residues: CASSQDGGTGTYNEQFF. This rearrangement joins TRBV4-1 to TRBJ2-1; 9 nucleotides line up with TRBD1. The V gene's germline CDR1 is MGHRA and CDR2 YSYEKL. The V gene end was trimmed by 0 bases and the J gene end by 2 bases; junction bases not matched to a gene: 5. The CDR3 totals 17 residues.

The chain links TRBV2 to TRBJ2-7; 11 bases align to TRBD2. Unmatched junction bases numbered 4, after V lost 1 base and J lost 2 bases. The CDR3 contains 16 residues. CDR1 is SNHLY, CDR2 FYNNEI, per germline. Here the CDR3 DNA reads TGTGCCAGCAGTGAAGGGGGACTAGCGGCAACCTACGAGCAGTACTTC. Translating gives CASSEGGLAATYEQYF.

The V and J genes are TRBV9 and TRBJ2-7, with TRBD2 matching 7 bases. Germline V gene sequence: CDR1 SGDLS, CDR2 YYNGEE. The CDR3 runs 14 residues. V lost 4 bases, J lost 0 bases, and 4 bases stayed unmatched. The CDR3 here is CASSPRDYSYEQYF. CDR3 bases: TGTGCCAGCAGCCCTCGGGACTACTCCTACGAGCAGTACTTC.

This rearrangement joins TRBV5-1 to TRBJ2-5, with a weak D call TRBD1 (6 bases). V lost 4 bases to trimming and J lost 2 bases, with 12 bases between them. The CDR3 is 14 residues long. In germline, CDR1 is SGHRS, CDR2 YFSETQ. CDR3 sequence: CASSTRTVQETQYF. The DNA of the CDR3 is TGCGCCAGCAGCACCCGGACAGTTCAAGAGACCCAGTACTTC. The full variable domain, completed using reference TRBV5-1 and TRBJ2-5, is KAGVTQTPRYLIKTRGQQVTLSCSPISGHRSVSWYQQTPGQGLQFLFEYFSETQRNKGNFPGRFSGRQFSNSRSEMNVSTLELGDSALYLCASSTRTVQETQYFGPGTRLLVL.

The chain recombines TRBV25-1 with TRBJ1-2, with D perhaps TRBD1 (5 bases). Germline V gene sequence: CDR1 MGHDK, CDR2 SYGVNS. This CDR3 contains 12 residues. V lost 8 bases and J 8 bases, leaving 15 bases between the germline ends. This CDR3 reads CASWGVQRGYTF. CDR3 sequence (DNA): TGTGCCAGCTGGGGGGTTCAACGCGGCTACACCTTC.

The V call is TRBV6-1, the J call TRBJ2-7, with D perhaps matching TRBD2 (6 bases). The V end lost 5 bases, the J end lost 3 bases, and 14 bases lay between the germline ends. CDR1 is MNHNS, CDR2 SASEGT, per germline. The CDR3 covers 14 residues. As DNA, the CDR3 is TGTGCCAGCAGTTTCGGGACTCAGGGCTACGAGCAGTACTTC. It encodes CASSFGTQGYEQYF.

The chain links TRBV6-1 to TRBJ2-3, with TRBD2 identical over 14 bases. CDR1 is MNHNS and CDR2 is SASEGT in the germline V gene. Trimming took 7 bases from V and 6 from J; bases not matched to a gene: 6. The CDR3 sequence is 15 residues long. This CDR3 reads CASTGLAGGPDTQYF. Written as DNA, the CDR3 is TGTGCCAGCACTGGACTAGCGGGAGGTCCCGATACGCAGTATTTT.